The entry below describes one TCR beta chain. The antigen is undetermined. The data were taken from a study of T cells expressing NK-cell markers. For each CDR3 protein, TCRdb gives one entry from its re-call of the 5' RACE reads, without DNA. The sample is made up of hundreds of thousands of distinct CDR3 sequences, and the top ten hold 6% to 9.5% of it. The CDR3 covers 14 residues. Germline assignment: CDR1 SGHRS and CDR2 YFSETQ. Regarding the study as a whole: Expanded NKG2C+ T cell clones were not confirmed as HCMV-specific.

The material sequenced was blood T cells: a sorted CD56 or NKG2C T cell subset, CD4+ or CD8+ T cells, or bulk PBMC T cells (not recorded which). The clonotype comes from a woman between 18 and 70 years old in good health. This chain joins TRBV5-1 and TRBJ2-3. The CDR3 loop reads CASSLARIPDTQYF.